This T cell receptor beta chain was sequenced in a study of human T cells and chemical hapten exposure. At the level of the study: From small differences in pooled library volume came most of the variation in per-sample TCR yields.

Documented time point: patch test 2, 6 weeks after DPC sensitization. The treatment: therapeutic diphenylcyclopropenone sensitization with weekly scalp DPC. Patients had alopecia, were aged 18 to 70, and were not pregnant. For the library, individual cDNA molecules each received unique molecular identifiers. One entry per CDR3 protein, called by TCRdb with MiXCR from the RACE reads. Of approximately 100,000 distinct CDR3 sequences in the sample, roughly 10% are singletons; the top ten hold 2.5% to 3.5%. A few counts support this clonotype. The CDR3 spans 11 residues. V dropped 3 bases and J dropped 6 bases, with 2 bases sitting between them.

Sequences were derived from whole blood, sampled in connection with sensitization to the hapten diphenylcyclopropenone (DPC). The origin of this receptor is a woman aged 40 to 50 with alopecia areata. Some clones in this sample may be carry-over from other donors' samples. The V and J genes are TRBV12-3 or TRBV12-4 and TRBJ2-2; D gene ambiguous. Here the CDR3 reads CASSFAGELFF. CDR3 nucleotides: TGTGCCAGCAGTTTCGCCGGGGAGCTGTTTTTT.